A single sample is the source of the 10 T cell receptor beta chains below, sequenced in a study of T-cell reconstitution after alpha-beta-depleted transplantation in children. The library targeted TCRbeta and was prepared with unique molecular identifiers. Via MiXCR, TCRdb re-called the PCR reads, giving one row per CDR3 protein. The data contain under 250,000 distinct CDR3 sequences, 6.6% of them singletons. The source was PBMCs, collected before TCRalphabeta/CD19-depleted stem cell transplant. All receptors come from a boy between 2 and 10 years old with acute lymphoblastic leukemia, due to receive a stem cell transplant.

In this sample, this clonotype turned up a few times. The CDR3 nucleotides read TGTGCCAGCTCACCACCGACAGAGGGCAAAAACATTCAGTACTTC. It encodes CASSPPTEGKNIQYF. The genes are TRBV18 and TRBJ2-4; D possibly uses TRBD1 or TRBD2 (5 bases each). V lost 0 bases and J lost 3, with 9 bases in between. Germline V gene lookup returns CDR1 KGHSH and CDR2 LQKENI. This CDR3 region has 15 residues.

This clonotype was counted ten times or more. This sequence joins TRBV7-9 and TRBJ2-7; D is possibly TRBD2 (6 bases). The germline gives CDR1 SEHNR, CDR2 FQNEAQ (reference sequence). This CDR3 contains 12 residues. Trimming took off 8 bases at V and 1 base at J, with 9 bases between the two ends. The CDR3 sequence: CASGTQSYEQYF. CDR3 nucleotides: TGTGCCAGCGGGACTCAATCCTACGAGCAGTACTTC.

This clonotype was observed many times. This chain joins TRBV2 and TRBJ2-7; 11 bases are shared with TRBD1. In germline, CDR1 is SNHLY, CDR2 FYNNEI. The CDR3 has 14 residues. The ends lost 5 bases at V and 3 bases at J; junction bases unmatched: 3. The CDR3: CASSPGQGDYEQYF. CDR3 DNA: TGTGCCAGCAGTCCGGGACAGGGGGACTACGAGCAGTACTTC.

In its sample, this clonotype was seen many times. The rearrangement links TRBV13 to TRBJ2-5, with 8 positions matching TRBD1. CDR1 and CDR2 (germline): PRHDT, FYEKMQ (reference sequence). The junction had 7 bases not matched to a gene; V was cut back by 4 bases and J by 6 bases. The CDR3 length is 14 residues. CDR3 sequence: CASSSGQGFKTQYF. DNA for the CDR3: TGTGCCAGCAGCTCCGGACAGGGCTTCAAGACCCAGTACTTC.

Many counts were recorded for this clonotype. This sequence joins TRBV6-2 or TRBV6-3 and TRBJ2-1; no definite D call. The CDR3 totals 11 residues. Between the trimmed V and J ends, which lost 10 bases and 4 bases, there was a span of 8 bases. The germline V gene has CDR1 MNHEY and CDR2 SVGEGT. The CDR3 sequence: CATIRYNEQFF. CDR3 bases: TGTGCCACCATAAGATACAATGAGCAGTTCTTC.

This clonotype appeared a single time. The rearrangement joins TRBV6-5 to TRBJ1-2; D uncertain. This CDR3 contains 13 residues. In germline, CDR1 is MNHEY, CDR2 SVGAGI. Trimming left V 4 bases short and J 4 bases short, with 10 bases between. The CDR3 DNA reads TGTGCCAGCAGTTTGGCAAGCGGCTATGGCTACACCTTC. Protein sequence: CASSLASGYGYTF.

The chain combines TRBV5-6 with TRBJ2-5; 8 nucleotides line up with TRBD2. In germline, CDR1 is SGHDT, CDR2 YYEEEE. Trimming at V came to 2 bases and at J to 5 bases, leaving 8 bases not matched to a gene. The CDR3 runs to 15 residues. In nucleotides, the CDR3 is TGTGCCAGCAGCTTCCGGGGGGGCCGATGGGAGACCCAGTACTTC. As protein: CASSFRGGRWETQYF.

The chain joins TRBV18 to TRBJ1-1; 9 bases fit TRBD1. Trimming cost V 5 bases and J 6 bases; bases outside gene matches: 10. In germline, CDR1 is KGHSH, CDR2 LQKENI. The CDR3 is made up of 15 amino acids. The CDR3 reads CASSYGQGSSPEAFF. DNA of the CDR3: TGTGCCAGCTCATACGGACAGGGGTCATCCCCTGAAGCTTTCTTT.

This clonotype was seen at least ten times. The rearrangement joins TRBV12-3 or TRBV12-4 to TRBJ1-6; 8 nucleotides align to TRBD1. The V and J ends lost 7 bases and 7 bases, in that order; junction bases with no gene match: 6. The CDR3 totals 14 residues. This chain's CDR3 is CASTLGQENSPLHF. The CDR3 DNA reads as TGTGCCAGCACCCTGGGACAGGAGAATTCACCCCTCCACTTT.

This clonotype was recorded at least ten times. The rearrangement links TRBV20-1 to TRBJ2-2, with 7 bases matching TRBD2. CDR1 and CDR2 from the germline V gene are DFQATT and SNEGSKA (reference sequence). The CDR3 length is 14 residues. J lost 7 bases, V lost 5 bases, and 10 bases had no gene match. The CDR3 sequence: CSALAGVGLGELFF. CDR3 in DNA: TGCAGTGCTCTCGCGGGGGTTGGGCTCGGGGAGCTGTTTTTT.